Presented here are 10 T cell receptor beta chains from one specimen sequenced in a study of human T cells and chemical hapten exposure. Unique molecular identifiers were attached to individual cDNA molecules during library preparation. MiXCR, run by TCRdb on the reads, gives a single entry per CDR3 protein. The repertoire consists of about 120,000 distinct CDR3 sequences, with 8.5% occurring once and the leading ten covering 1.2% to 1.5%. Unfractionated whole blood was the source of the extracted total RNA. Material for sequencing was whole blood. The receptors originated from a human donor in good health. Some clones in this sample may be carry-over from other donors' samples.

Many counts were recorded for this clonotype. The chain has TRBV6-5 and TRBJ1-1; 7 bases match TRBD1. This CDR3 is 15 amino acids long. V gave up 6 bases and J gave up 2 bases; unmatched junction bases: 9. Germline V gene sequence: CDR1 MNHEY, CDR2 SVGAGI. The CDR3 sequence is CASSPGEGANTEAFF. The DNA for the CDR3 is TGTGCCAGCAGCCCCGGGGAGGGGGCAAACACTGAAGCTTTCTTT.

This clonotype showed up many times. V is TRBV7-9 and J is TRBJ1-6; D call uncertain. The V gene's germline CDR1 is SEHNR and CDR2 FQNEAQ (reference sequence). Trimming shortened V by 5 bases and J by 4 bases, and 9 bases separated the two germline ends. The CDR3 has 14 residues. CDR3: CASSRTDYNSPLHF. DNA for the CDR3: TGTGCCAGCAGCAGGACGGATTATAATTCACCCCTCCACTTT. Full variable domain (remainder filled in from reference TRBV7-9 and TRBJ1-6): DTGVSQNPRHKITKRGQNVTFRCDPISEHNRLYWYRQTLGQGPEFLTYFQNEAQLEKSRLLSDRFSAERPKGSFSTLEIQRTEQGDSAMYLCASSRTDYNSPLHFGNGTRLTVT.

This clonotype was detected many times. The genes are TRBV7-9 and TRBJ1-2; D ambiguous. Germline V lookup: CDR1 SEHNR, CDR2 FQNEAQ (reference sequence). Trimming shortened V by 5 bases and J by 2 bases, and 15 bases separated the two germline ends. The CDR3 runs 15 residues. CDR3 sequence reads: CASSPPLQSNYGYTF. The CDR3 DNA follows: TGTGCCAGCAGCCCACCCCTACAATCAAACTATGGCTACACCTTC.

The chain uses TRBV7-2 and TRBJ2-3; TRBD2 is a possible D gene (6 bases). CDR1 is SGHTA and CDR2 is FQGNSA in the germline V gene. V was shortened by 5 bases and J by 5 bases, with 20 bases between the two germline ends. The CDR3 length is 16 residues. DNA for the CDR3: TGTGCCAGCAGCGCAATGGCCCCCATGGGGGGAGATACGCAGTATTTT. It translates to CASSAMAPMGGDTQYF. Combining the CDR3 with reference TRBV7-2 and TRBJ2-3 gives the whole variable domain GAGVSQSPSNKVTEKGKDVELRCDPISGHTALYWYRQSLGQGLEFLIYFQGNSAPDKSGLPSDRFSAERTGGSVSTLTIQRTQQEDSAVYLCASSAMAPMGGDTQYFGPGTRLTVL.

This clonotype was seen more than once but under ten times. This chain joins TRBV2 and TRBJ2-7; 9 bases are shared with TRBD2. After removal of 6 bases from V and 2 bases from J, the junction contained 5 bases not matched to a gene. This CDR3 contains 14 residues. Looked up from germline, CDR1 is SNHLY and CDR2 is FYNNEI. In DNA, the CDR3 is TGTGCCAGCAGCCCTAGCGGGGACGCCTACGAGCAGTACTTC. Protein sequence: CASSPSGDAYEQYF.

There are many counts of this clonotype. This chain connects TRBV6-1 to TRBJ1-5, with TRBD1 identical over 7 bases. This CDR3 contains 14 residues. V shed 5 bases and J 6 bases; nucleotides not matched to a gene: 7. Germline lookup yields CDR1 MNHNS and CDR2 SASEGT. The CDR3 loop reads CASSRQGSGQPQHF. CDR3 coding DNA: TGTGCCAGCAGTAGACAGGGATCGGGTCAGCCCCAGCATTTT.

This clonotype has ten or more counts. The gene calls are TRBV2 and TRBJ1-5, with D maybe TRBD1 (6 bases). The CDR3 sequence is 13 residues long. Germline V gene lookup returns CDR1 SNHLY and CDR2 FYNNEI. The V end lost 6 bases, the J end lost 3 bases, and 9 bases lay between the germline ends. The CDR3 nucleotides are TGTGCCAGCAGCGGACAGCTCAATCAGCCCCAGCATTTT. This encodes CASSGQLNQPQHF.

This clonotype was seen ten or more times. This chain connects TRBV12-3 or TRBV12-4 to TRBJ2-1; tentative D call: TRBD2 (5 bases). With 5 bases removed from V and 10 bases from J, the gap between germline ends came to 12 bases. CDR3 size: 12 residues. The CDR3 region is CASSTSSPEQFF. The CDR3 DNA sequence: TGTGCCAGCAGTACTTCTAGCCCCGAGCAGTTCTTC.

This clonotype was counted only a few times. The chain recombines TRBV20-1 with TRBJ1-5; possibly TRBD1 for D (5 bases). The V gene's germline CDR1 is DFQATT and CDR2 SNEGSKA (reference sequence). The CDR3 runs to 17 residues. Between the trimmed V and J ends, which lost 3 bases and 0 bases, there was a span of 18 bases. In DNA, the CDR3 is TGCAGTGCTAGCGTTGGGACGACAGACTTTAGCAATCAGCCCCAGCATTTT. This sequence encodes CSASVGTTDFSNQPQHF.

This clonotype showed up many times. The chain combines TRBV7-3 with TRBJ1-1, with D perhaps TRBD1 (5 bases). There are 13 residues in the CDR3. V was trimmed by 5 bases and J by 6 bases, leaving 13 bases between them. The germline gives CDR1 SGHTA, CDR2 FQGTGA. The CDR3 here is CASSKQDLAEAFF. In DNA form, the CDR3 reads TGTGCCAGCAGCAAACAGGATCTCGCTGAAGCTTTCTTT.